Shown below are 28 T cell receptor beta chains from a single sample sequenced in a study of blood T cell repertoires in COVID-19 (dated by TCRdb to 2020 to 2022). Library method: the immunoSEQ multiplex PCR assay. The clones in this table, taken by TCRdb from immuneACCESS, are in-frame only. Not every clone is retained; where verified, under half of the shortfall comes from an unresolved V gene, and the cause of the rest is unknown. The sample table shows about 120,000 clones, and around three quarters are seen once. The ten largest make up almost 4% of the sample. Material for sequencing was peripheral blood. The receptor source for this set is a woman of 80 years or more with acute or convalescent COVID-19.

The rearrangement uses TRBV6-5 and TRBJ1-3, with a tentative D call TRBD1 (5 bases). Germline V gives CDR1 MNHEY, CDR2 SVGAGI. CDR3 length: 15 residues. Trimming removed 0 bases at V and 0 bases at J, with 6 bases between. DNA of the CDR3: TGTGCCAGCAGTTACTCGGGGCCCTCTGGAAACACCATATATTTT. Its protein product is CASSYSGPSGNTIYF.

The chain recombines TRBV12-2 with TRBJ2-7; TRBD1, the table's D call, lacks a check against the DNA. TRBV12-2 has pseudogene status. The CDR3 sequence is 12 residues long. The CDR3 DNA reads as TGTGCAAGTTCGCAGGGCTCCTACGAGCAGTACTTC. Protein product: CASSQGSYEQYF.

The chain carries TRBV28 and TRBJ1-4; D is ambiguous. The CDR3 totals 15 residues. Deletions cut 2 bases from V and 0 bases from J, with 7 bases between. In germline, CDR1 is MDHEN, CDR2 SYDVKM. CDR3 sequence (DNA): TGTGCCAGCAGTTTAAATCTTGCAACTAATGAAAAACTGTTTTTT. Encoded protein: CASSLNLATNEKLFF.

This chain uses TRBV7-2 with TRBJ2-7; D is unclear. CDR1 and CDR2 (germline): SGHTA, FQGNSA. Trimming took off 5 bases at V and 2 bases at J, with 4 bases between the two ends. The CDR3 length is 11 residues. This chain's CDR3 is CASSLTYEQYF. The CDR3 nucleotides are TGTGCCAGCAGCCTTACCTACGAGCAGTACTTC.

The chain recombines TRBV29-1 with TRBJ2-5, with D tentatively TRBD1 (5 bases). Germline-derived CDR1 and CDR2 are SQVTM and ANQGSEA. The CDR3 spans 14 residues. Trimming took off 1 base at V and 1 base at J, with 10 bases between the two ends. Here the CDR3 DNA reads TGCAGCGTTGAAGGTGACAGCTTCCAAGAGACCCAGTACTTC. Translating gives CSVEGDSFQETQYF.

The chain links TRBV28 to TRBJ2-5; 8 nucleotides agree with TRBD2. The V gene end was trimmed by 6 bases and the J gene end by 2 bases; junction bases not matched to a gene: 5. CDR1 MDHEN and CDR2 SYDVKM come from the germline V gene. The CDR3 extends over 14 amino acids. CDR3 amino acids: CASRSAGVQETQYF. The CDR3 nucleotides are TGTGCCAGCAGATCAGCGGGAGTTCAAGAGACCCAGTACTTC.

The count of this clone is one. This chain links TRBV27 with TRBJ2-7; TRBD1 matches 7 bases. Trimming removed 6 bases from V and 0 bases from J; junction bases left unmatched: 8. This CDR3 contains 15 residues. The germline V gene has CDR1 MNHEY and CDR2 SMNVEV (reference sequence). Here the CDR3 DNA reads TGTGCCAGCAGCCCTCGCGGACAGGCCTCCTACGAGCAGTACTTC. Its translation: CASSPRGQASYEQYF.

The chain uses TRBV10-3 and TRBJ2-7; 9 bases line up with TRBD2. Germline V gives CDR1 ENHRY, CDR2 SYGVKD. This CDR3 spans 15 amino acids. V trimming: 1 base; J trimming: 6 bases; junction bases outside the gene matches: 7. In DNA, the CDR3 is TGTGCCATCAGTGAGTGGGGGCGGGAGGGAGTCGAGCAGTACTTC. Its protein product is CAISEWGREGVEQYF.

This rearrangement joins TRBV7-9 to TRBJ1-4; D is unresolved. The CDR3 is 14 amino acids. V lost 5 bases, J lost 4 bases, and 11 bases lay in between. Germline loops: CDR1 SEHNR, CDR2 FQNEAQ (reference sequence). The CDR3 sequence is CASSPTSLNEKLFF. The CDR3 DNA is TGTGCCAGCAGCCCTACTTCTCTTAATGAAAAACTGTTTTTT.

V gene TRBV9 combines with J gene TRBJ1-3; a possible D gene is TRBD1 (6 bases). V lost 0 bases to trimming and J lost 4 bases, with 8 bases between them. There are 14 residues in the CDR3. Germline V gene lookup returns CDR1 SGDLS and CDR2 YYNGEE. CDR3: CASSVVRGGNTIYF. In DNA form, the CDR3 reads TGTGCCAGCAGCGTAGTGAGGGGGGGAAACACCATATATTTT.

Of note for this clone: Other nucleotide sequences from this sample produce the same CDR3. The chain recombines TRBV5-1 with TRBJ1-5; 7 nucleotides match TRBD1. From germline, CDR1 is SGHRS and CDR2 YFSETQ. After removal of 0 bases from V and 6 bases from J, the junction contained 6 bases not matched to a gene. The CDR3 is made up of 15 amino acids. The CDR3 sequence: CASSLEAGGGQPQHF. CDR3 nucleotides: TGCGCCAGCAGCTTGGAGGCAGGGGGAGGTCAGCCCCAGCATTTT.

J is TRBJ1-1 and V is TRBV7-9, with TRBD1 matching 7 bases. The CDR3 runs 14 residues. V lost 4 bases and J lost 3; bases outside the gene matches: 5. Germline V lookup: CDR1 SEHNR, CDR2 FQNEAQ (reference sequence). The CDR3 sequence is CASSSLTGDTEAFF. The CDR3 DNA reads as TGTGCCAGCAGCTCACTAACAGGGGACACTGAAGCTTTCTTT.

The chain is built from TRBV3-1 (or the pseudogene TRBV3-2) and TRBJ1-1, with D unresolved. V was shortened by 6 bases and J by 0 bases, with 11 bases between the two germline ends. There are 14 residues in the CDR3. The germline gives CDR1 LGHDT, CDR2 YNNKEL (reference sequence). The CDR3 is CASRYNLVNTEAFF. Here the CDR3 DNA reads TGTGCCAGCAGATATAACTTGGTGAACACTGAAGCTTTCTTT.

The gene calls are TRBV4-3 and TRBJ2-1, with no clear D. Trimming removed 1 base from V and 3 bases from J, with 4 bases in between. The CDR3 runs 13 residues. CDR1 and CDR2 from the germline V gene are LGHNA and YSLEER. CDR3 amino acids: CASSQGGYNEQFF. The CDR3 bases are TGCGCCAGCAGCCAAGGAGGCTACAATGAGCAGTTCTTC.

The chain carries TRBV18 and TRBJ1-1; no clear D. Trimming cost V 2 bases and J 6 bases, with 10 bases left between them. CDR3 size: 13 residues. Germline-derived CDR1 and CDR2 are KGHSH and LQKENI. The CDR3 loop reads CASSPGSQAEAFF. CDR3 nucleotide sequence: TGTGCCAGCTCACCAGGGTCCCAGGCTGAAGCTTTCTTT. Combining the CDR3 with reference TRBV18 and TRBJ1-1 gives the whole variable domain NAGVMQNPRHLVRRRGQEARLRCSPMKGHSHVYWYRQLPEEGLKFMVYLQKENIIDESGMPKERFSAEFPKEGPSILRIQQVVRGDSAAYFCASSPGSQAEAFFGQGTRLTVV.

This clone is a singleton in its sample. In DNA, the CDR3 is TGTGCCAGTAGTAAAATCGACAGGGCGACAGATCAGCCCCAGCATTTT. Amino acid sequence: CASSKIDRATDQPQHF. V usage is TRBV19 and J usage is TRBJ1-5, with 7 bases aligning to TRBD1. CDR1 LNHDA and CDR2 SQIVND come from the germline V gene (reference sequence). The CDR3 spans 16 residues. Trimming at V came to 4 bases and at J to 5 bases, leaving 11 bases not matched to a gene.

The chain couples TRBV4-3 to TRBJ2-2, with D tentatively TRBD1 (5 bases). The CDR3 extends over 14 amino acids. Germline V lookup: CDR1 LGHNA, CDR2 YSLEER. The V gene lost 3 bases and the J gene lost 4 bases, with 9 bases spanning the gap. CDR3 DNA sequence: TGCGCCAGCAGCCATACAGGAAGCACCGGGGAGCTGTTTTTT. Its protein product is CASSHTGSTGELFF.

This clone was found a few times. V and J are TRBV10-1 and TRBJ1-1; tentative D call: TRBD1 (6 bases). There are 14 residues in the CDR3. Trimming removed 0 bases at V and 5 bases at J, with 10 bases between. Germline V gene lookup returns CDR1 WNHNN and CDR2 SYGVQD (reference sequence). The CDR3 sequence: CASSESPGVTEAFF. CDR3 nucleotide sequence: TGCGCCAGCAGTGAGTCTCCAGGGGTTACTGAAGCTTTCTTT.

The gene calls are TRBV5-6 and TRBJ2-1, with a weak D call TRBD2 (5 bases). The germline V and J ends were trimmed by 4 bases and 7 bases, with 24 bases remaining between them. CDR3 length: 17 residues. Per the germline V gene, CDR1 is SGHDT and CDR2 is YYEEEE. This CDR3 reads CASSRSAGASPGNEQFF. The DNA of the CDR3 is TGTGCCAGCAGCCGTTCCGCTGGCGCGAGCCCGGGGAATGAGCAGTTCTTC.

The CDR3 region has the DNA TGTGCCAGCAGTGAAGGGTCTAGCGGGAGAGAGACCCAGTACTTC. Protein sequence: CASSEGSSGRETQYF. This chain joins TRBV25-1 and TRBJ2-5; 10 bases match TRBD2. The CDR3 has 15 residues. Per germline, CDR1 MGHDK and CDR2 SYGVNS. The V gene end was trimmed by 2 bases and the J gene end by 4 bases; junction bases not matched to a gene: 4.

The chain couples TRBV6-6 to TRBJ1-5, with D perhaps matching TRBD1 (6 bases). Germline V gene data show CDR1 as MNHNY and CDR2 as SVGAGI (reference sequence). The CDR3 is made up of 16 amino acids. Trimming left V 7 bases short and J 0 bases short, with 16 bases between. The CDR3: CASTQGIYNSNQPQHF. The DNA for the CDR3 is TGTGCCAGCACCCAGGGGATTTACAATAGCAATCAGCCCCAGCATTTT.

This sequence joins TRBV7-7 and TRBJ2-2, with no clear D. Germline V CDR1 and CDR2: SSHAT, FNYEAQ (reference sequence). V gave up 0 bases and J gave up 5 bases, with 7 bases separating them. This CDR3 is 14 amino acids long. The DNA for the CDR3 is TGTGCCAGCAGCTTAGCGCCCGGGACCGGGGAGCTGTTTTTT. As protein: CASSLAPGTGELFF.

This clone showed up just once. This rearrangement joins TRBV29-1 to TRBJ2-3, with 8 bases matching TRBD2. This CDR3 has 14 residues. CDR1 is SQVTM, CDR2 ANQGSEA, per germline. The CDR3 reads CTGWSSGSTDTQYF. The CDR3 DNA is TGCACCGGATGGTCTAGCGGGAGCACAGATACGCAGTATTTT.

This chain links TRBV25-1 with TRBJ1-1; D is uncertain. The V and J ends lost 6 bases and 3 bases respectively, with 17 bases between them. CDR3 length: 15 residues. Germline V gene lookup returns CDR1 MGHDK and CDR2 SYGVNS. CDR3 in amino acids: CASSDSGGGDTEAFF. Written as DNA, the CDR3 is TGTGCCAGCAGCGACTCCGGAGGTGGGGACACTGAAGCTTTCTTT. The variable domain in full, with the rest retrieved from reference TRBV25-1 and TRBJ1-1, is EADIYQTPRYLVIGTGKKITLECSQTMGHDKMYWYQQDPGMELHLIHYSYGVNSTEKGDLSSESTVSRIRTEHFPLTLESARPSHTSQYLCASSDSGGGDTEAFFGQGTRLTVV.

V is TRBV5-3 and J is TRBJ1-4; 7 bases fit TRBD1. Being an ORF, TRBV5-3 has a function that is uncertain. V dropped 4 bases and J dropped 5; count of bases not matched to a gene: 5. The CDR3 contains 14 residues. The CDR3 bases are TGTGCCAGAAGCGTGACAGGGACAAATGAAAAACTGTTTTTT. Encoded protein: CARSVTGTNEKLFF.

The chain employs TRBV28 and TRBJ1-1; D gene ambiguous. This CDR3 has 15 amino acids. The germline V gene encodes CDR1 MDHEN and CDR2 SYDVKM. V was cut by 5 bases and J by 3 bases, with 16 bases left in between. The CDR3 region is CASSPSAGWDTEAFF. CDR3 DNA sequence: TGTGCCAGCAGTCCCTCTGCGGGGTGGGACACTGAAGCTTTCTTT.

The V gene is TRBV2, the J gene TRBJ2-3, with TRBD1 matching over 7 bases. The J segment lost 5 bases and the V segment lost 10 bases, leaving 6 bases of the junction unmatched. The CDR3 runs 12 residues. The germline V gene has CDR1 SNHLY and CDR2 FYNNEI. The CDR3 nucleotides are TGTGCCAACTCACAGGGGCAAGATACGCAGTATTTT. This codes for CANSQGQDTQYF.

The chain joins TRBV6-1 to TRBJ1-4, with D unclear. V was pared by 3 bases and J by 7 bases, with 18 bases between. This CDR3 spans 16 amino acids. The germline V gene has CDR1 MNHNS and CDR2 SASEGT. CDR3 in amino acids: CASSDDPPIRGEKLFF. For the CDR3, the DNA is TGTGCCAGCAGTGATGACCCACCTATACGAGGTGAAAAACTGTTTTTT.